Listed here is a single TCR beta chain. Its specificity is not known. MiXCR, applied by TCRdb to the reads, yields one record per CDR3 protein. Of around 260,000 distinct CDR3 sequences in the sample, about 25% were seen once. This sample is part of a study of T cell repertoires in cytomegalovirus infection. Study background: Public TCR beta signatures provided an indication of both CMV infection and a matching HLA type. Study findings and constraints: The study found HLA-C-restricted CMV-specific TCR beta clonotypes dominating the ex vivo response.

Specimen: PBMCs. The clonotype originates from a human donor in good health (CMV status not recorded). Some clones in this sample may be carry-over from other donors' samples.

This chain's CDR3 is CASSLYRPSDIQYF. CDR3 nucleotides: TGTGCCAGCAGCTTATACAGGCCATCGGACATTCAGTACTTC. The gene calls are TRBV7-8 and TRBJ2-4, with D tentatively TRBD1 (5 bases). From germline, CDR1 is SGHVS and CDR2 FQNEAQ. CDR3 length: 14 amino acids. Trimming left V 2 bases short and J 8 bases short, with 13 bases between. Supplemented by reference TRBV7-8 and TRBJ2-4, the full variable domain reads GAGVSQSPRYKVAKRGQDVALRCDPISGHVSLFWYQQALGQGPEFLTYFQNEAQLDKSGLPSDRFFAERPEGSVSTLKIQRTQQEDSAVYLCASSLYRPSDIQYFGAGTRLSVL.